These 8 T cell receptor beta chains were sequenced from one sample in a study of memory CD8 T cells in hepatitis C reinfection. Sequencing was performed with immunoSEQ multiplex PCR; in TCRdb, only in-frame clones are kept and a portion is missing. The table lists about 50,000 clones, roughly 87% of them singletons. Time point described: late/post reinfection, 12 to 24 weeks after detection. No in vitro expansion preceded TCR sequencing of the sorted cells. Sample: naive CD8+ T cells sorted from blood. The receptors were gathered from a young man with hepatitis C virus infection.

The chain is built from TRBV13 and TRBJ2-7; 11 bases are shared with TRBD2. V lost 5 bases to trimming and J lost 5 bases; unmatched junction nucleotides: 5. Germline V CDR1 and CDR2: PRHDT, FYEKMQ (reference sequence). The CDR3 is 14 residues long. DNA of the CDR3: TGTGCCAGCAGCATAACTAGCGGGAGTGACGAGCAGTACTTC. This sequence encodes CASSITSGSDEQYF.

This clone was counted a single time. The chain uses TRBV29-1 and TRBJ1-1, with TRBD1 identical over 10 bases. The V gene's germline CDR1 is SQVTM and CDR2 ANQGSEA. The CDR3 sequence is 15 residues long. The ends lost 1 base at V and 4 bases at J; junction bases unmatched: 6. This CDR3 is CSVEVAGQGRTEAFF. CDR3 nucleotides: TGCAGCGTTGAAGTGGCGGGACAGGGGCGCACTGAAGCTTTCTTT.

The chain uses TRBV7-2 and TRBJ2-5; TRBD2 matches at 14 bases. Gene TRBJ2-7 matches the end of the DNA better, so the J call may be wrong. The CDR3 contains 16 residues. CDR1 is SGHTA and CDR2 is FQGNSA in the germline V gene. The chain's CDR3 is CASSLAHGLAGGEQYF. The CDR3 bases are TGTGCCAGCAGCTTAGCTCATGGACTAGCGGGAGGCGAGCAGTACTTC.

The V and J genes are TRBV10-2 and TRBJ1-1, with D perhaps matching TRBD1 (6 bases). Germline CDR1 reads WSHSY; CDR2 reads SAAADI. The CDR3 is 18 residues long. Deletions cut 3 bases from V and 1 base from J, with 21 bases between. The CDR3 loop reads CASSEGQGRGDGNTEAFF. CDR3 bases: TGCGCCAGCAGTGAAGGGCAGGGGAGGGGTGATGGGAACACTGAAGCTTTCTTT.

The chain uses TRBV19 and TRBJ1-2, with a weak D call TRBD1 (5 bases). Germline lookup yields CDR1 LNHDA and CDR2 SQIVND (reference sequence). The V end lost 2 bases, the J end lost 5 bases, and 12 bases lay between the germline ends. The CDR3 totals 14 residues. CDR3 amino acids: CASSIQPAGYGYTF. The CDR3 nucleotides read TGTGCCAGTAGTATACAGCCGGCAGGGTATGGCTACACCTTC.

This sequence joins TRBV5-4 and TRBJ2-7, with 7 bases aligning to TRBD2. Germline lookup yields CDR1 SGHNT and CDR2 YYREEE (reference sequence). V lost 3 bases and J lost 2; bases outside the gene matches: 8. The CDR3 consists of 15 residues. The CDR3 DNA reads TGTGCCAGCAGCTCCCGGGGGGTTGGGACCTACGAGCAGTACTTC. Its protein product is CASSSRGVGTYEQYF.

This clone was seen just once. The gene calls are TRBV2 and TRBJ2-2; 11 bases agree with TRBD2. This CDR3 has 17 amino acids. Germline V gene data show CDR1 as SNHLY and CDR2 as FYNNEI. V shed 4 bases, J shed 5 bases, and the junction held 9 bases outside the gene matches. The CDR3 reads CASSAPSGGPYTGELFF. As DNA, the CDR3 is TGTGCCAGCAGTGCCCCTAGCGGGGGGCCATATACCGGGGAGCTGTTTTTT.

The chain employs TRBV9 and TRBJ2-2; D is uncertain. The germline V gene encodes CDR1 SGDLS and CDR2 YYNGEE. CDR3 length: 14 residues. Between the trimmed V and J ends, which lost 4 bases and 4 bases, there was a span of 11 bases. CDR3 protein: CASSPPSGTGELFF. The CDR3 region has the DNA TGTGCCAGCAGCCCCCCCTCAGGCACCGGGGAGCTGTTTTTT.